The rows below give T cell receptor beta chains drawn from one sample of a study of T cells after yellow fever vaccination. TCRdb re-called the 5' RACE reads with MiXCR, one entry per CDR3 protein. The data hold roughly 340,000 distinct CDR3 sequences, with roughly 8.7% observed a single time. The specimen was PBMCs, collected on the day of the first yellow fever vaccination. These receptor sequences come from a man between 18 and 29 years old who received the YFV17D yellow fever vaccine. CDR3s include the opening cysteine and the closing phenylalanine or tryptophan. The order of the fields is D gene, V gene, J gene, clone size, CDR3 DNA, CDR3 protein. The D gene is left open where the match is weak. The listing skips clone size in some rows; elsewhere it reads once, few, many or a size class.

.	TRBV20-1	TRBJ1-2	.	TGCAGTGCTAGAATGGCGTCTGGCTACACCTTC	CSARMASGYTF
TRBD1	TRBV7-9	TRBJ2-2	few	TGTGCCAGCCCGCAGACAGGGGGGAACACCGGGGAGCTGTTTTTT	CASPQTGGNTGELFF
.	TRBV27	TRBJ1-1	.	TGTGCCAGCAGTCCGCAGGTGGAGGGCACTGAAGCTTTCTTT	CASSPQVEGTEAFF
.	TRBV15	TRBJ1-3	few	TGTGCCACCAGCAGAGATCTCGAAAACACCATATATTTT	CATSRDLENTIYF
.	TRBV4-3	TRBJ1-1	few	TGCGCCAGCAGCGAACTCCGGGGTAACACTGAAGCTTTCTTT	CASSELRGNTEAFF
.	TRBV21-1	TRBJ1-6	few	TGTGCCAGCAGCAAAAGGAGGGGACTGATGAATTCACCCCTCCACTTT	CASSKRRGLMNSPLHF
.	TRBV12-3/TRBV12-4	TRBJ1-2	many	TGTGCCAGCAGTCCCGCCGTGACAGTGAACTATGGCTACACCTTC	CASSPAVTVNYGYTF
TRBD1	TRBV6-1	TRBJ2-2	few	TGTGCCAGCAGAGACAGGGTAATGAACACCGGGGAGCTGTTTTTT	CASRDRVMNTGELFF
.	TRBV9	TRBJ1-6	.	TGTGCCAGCAGCGAGTCCCAGGTCTCACCCCTCCACTTT	CASSESQVSPLHF
TRBD1	TRBV4-1	TRBJ1-1	.	TGCGCCAGCAGCCATGAAAGGGAGGGGGCTTGGAGCACTGAAGCTTTCTTT	CASSHEREGAWSTEAFF
.	TRBV7-2	TRBJ2-1	few	TGTGCCAGCAGCTTAGTGCATGGGGGGCCCAATGAGCAGTTCTTC	CASSLVHGGPNEQFF
.	TRBV7-2	TRBJ2-7	few	TGTGCCAGCAGCTTCCAAAGTTCCTACGAGCAGTACTTC	CASSFQSSYEQYF
TRBD1	TRBV5-1	TRBJ2-7	.	TGCGCCAGCAGCCCGGGGGCACAGGGGGCATCCTACGAGCAGTACTTC	CASSPGAQGASYEQYF
TRBD2	TRBV11-2	TRBJ2-4	.	TGTGCCAGCAGCTCGCATCAGCGGGGGAACCTCGAACTAGCCAAAAACATTCAGTACTTC	CASSSHQRGNLELAKNIQYF
.	TRBV5-4	TRBJ2-3	.	TGTGCCAGCAGCCCCGAGGCGGGCACAGATACGCAGTATTTT	CASSPEAGTDTQYF
TRBD1	TRBV11-2	TRBJ2-2	few	TGTGCCAGCAGCCGGGACAGGGGGTACACCGGGGAGCTGTTTTTT	CASSRDRGYTGELFF
TRBD2	TRBV7-7	TRBJ2-5	many	TGTGCCAGCAGCCGACTAGCGGGGGACCAAGAGACCCAGTACTTC	CASSRLAGDQETQYF
.	TRBV7-9	TRBJ1-2	.	TGTGCCAGCAGCTTAGCAGGTGGGGTGGCCAACGTTTTGGGCTACACCTTC	CASSLAGGVANVLGYTF
.	TRBV15	TRBJ2-3	.	TGTGCCACGACACGAGCAGATACGCAGTATTTT	CATTRADTQYF
TRBD1	TRBV7-2	TRBJ2-2	many	TGTGCCAGCAGCTCCGCTTTGTTCCGGACAGGGGTTAGTAAGAAGACCGGGGAGCTGTTTTTT	CASSSALFRTGVSKKTGELFF
TRBD1	TRBV6-1	TRBJ1-5	many	TGTGCCAGCAGTCGGACAGGGAGCAATCAGCCCCAGCATTTT	CASSRTGSNQPQHF
.	TRBV7-3	TRBJ2-1	many	TGTGCCAGCAGCTTAGATGGGGGTGAGCAGTTCTTC	CASSLDGGEQFF
TRBD1	TRBV27	TRBJ2-1	.	TGCGCCAGCAGTTTCAGGGGGTTCTACAATGAGCAGTTCTTC	CASSFRGFYNEQFF
.	TRBV7-2	TRBJ1-1	many	TGTGCCAGCAGCTTAGTATGGTACACTGAAGCTTTCTTT	CASSLVWYTEAFF
TRBD1	TRBV20-1	TRBJ1-6	many	TGCAGTGCTAGAGAGACAGGGGGCGTAGGGTCACCCCTCCACTTT	CSARETGGVGSPLHF
.	TRBV12-3/TRBV12-4	TRBJ1-6	few	TGTGCCAGCTTTTCCACCGGGACATGGAATAATTCACCCCTCCACTTT	CASFSTGTWNNSPLHF
.	TRBV7-7	TRBJ2-7	few	TGTGCCAGCAGCTTAGCGCCGGGGACCTACGAGCAGTACTTC	CASSLAPGTYEQYF
.	TRBV5-1	TRBJ2-3	many	TGCGCCAGCAGCTTTGGCAGGGAGGCGGATACGCAGTATTTT	CASSFGREADTQYF
.	TRBV5-4	TRBJ2-3	.	TGTGCCAGCAGCTTGACTAGCCCCCCAGATACGCAGTATTTT	CASSLTSPPDTQYF
.	TRBV30	TRBJ1-4	.	TGTGCCTGGAGGTTAACTAATGAAAAACTGTTTTTT	CAWRLTNEKLFF
.	TRBV7-2	TRBJ2-3	.	TGTGCCAGCAGCCCGGGGGCCGGGAAAGATACGCAGTATTTT	CASSPGAGKDTQYF
.	TRBV10-3	TRBJ2-5	.	TGTGCCATCAGTGAGTCGTTAAGGCGGGGAGAAGAGACCCAGTACTTC	CAISESLRRGEETQYF
.	TRBV20-1	TRBJ2-3	many	TGCAGTGCTAGAGATCAGGCAGGGTTGGAAGTGGATACGCAGTATTTT	CSARDQAGLEVDTQYF
.	TRBV6-2/TRBV6-3	TRBJ1-1	many	TGTGCCAGCAGTTGGACGGTGAACACTGAAGCTTTCTTT	CASSWTVNTEAFF
TRBD1	TRBV13	TRBJ2-7	few	TGTGCCAGCAGCTCCCTGGACAGGGTGTACGAGCAGTACTTC	CASSSLDRVYEQYF
.	TRBV7-9	TRBJ2-5	few	TGTGCCAGCAGCCGTAGTTCGTACCAAGAGACCCAGTACTTC	CASSRSSYQETQYF
TRBD1	TRBV6-2/TRBV6-3	TRBJ2-2	many	TGTGCCAGCAGTCTCAACAGGGGGACCGGGGAGCTGTTTTTT	CASSLNRGTGELFF
.	TRBV20-1	TRBJ1-2	.	TGCAGTGCTCGCCCCCTGGGGAGGCCAGACTATGGCTACACCTTC	CSARPLGRPDYGYTF
TRBD1	TRBV6-1	TRBJ2-5	few	TGTGCCAGCAGTCCCGGGACAGGACAAGAGACCCAGTACTTC	CASSPGTGQETQYF
.	TRBV7-9	TRBJ2-1	.	TGTGCCAGCAGCTTAGTGGGTGGAGATGAGCAGTTCTTC	CASSLVGGDEQFF
TRBD1	TRBV6-5	TRBJ1-3	.	TGTGCCAGCAGTTTCACAGGGGGCATTGGAAACACCATATATTTT	CASSFTGGIGNTIYF
.	TRBV6-2/TRBV6-3	TRBJ2-1	.	TGTGCCAGCAGACATGACTTCTTACTACGGAATGAGCAGTTCTTC	CASRHDFLLRNEQFF
.	TRBV7-8	TRBJ1-2	.	TGTGCCAGCAGCTTAGCCGCGGTGGACTATGGCTACACCTTC	CASSLAAVDYGYTF
TRBD1	TRBV7-2	TRBJ2-7	.	TGTGCCAGCAGCTTCGCCGGGACAGGGCTGAACGAGCAGTACTTC	CASSFAGTGLNEQYF
.	TRBV5-5	TRBJ2-6	.	TGTGCCAGCAGCTTGGAGGGCGCCACTGGGGCCAACGTCCTGACTTTC	CASSLEGATGANVLTF
TRBD2	TRBV20-1	TRBJ2-5	few	TGCAGTGCTAGCCGGGGAGCGGGGTACCAAGAGACCCAGTACTTC	CSASRGAGYQETQYF
.	TRBV12-3/TRBV12-4	TRBJ1-4	few	TGTGCCAGCAGTTCACAGGGTGGTCAGGAAAAACTGTTTTTT	CASSSQGGQEKLFF
TRBD2	TRBV5-1	TRBJ2-3	many	TGCGCCAGCAGCTTGGGTTCGGCGGGAGGCACAGATACGCAGTATTTT	CASSLGSAGGTDTQYF
TRBD1	TRBV7-2	TRBJ2-3	.	TGTGCCAGCAGCTTCGGACAGGGCGGCACAGATACGCAGAATTTT	CASSFGQGGTDTQNF